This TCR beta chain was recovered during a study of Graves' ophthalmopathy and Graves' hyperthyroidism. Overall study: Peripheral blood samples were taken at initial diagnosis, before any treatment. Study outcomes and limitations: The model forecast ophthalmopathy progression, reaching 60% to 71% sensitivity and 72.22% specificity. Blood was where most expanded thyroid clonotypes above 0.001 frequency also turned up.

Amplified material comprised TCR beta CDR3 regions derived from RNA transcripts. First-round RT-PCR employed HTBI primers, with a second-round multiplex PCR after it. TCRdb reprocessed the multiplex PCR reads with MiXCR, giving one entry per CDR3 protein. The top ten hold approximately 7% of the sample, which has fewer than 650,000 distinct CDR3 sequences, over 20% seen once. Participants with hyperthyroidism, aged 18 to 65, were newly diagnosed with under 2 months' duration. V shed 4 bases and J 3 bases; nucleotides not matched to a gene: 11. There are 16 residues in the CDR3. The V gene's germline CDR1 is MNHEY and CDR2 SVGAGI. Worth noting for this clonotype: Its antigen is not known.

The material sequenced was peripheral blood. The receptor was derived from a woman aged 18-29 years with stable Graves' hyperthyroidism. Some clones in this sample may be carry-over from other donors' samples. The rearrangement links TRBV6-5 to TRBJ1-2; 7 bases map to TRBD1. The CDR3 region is CASSSYDRVKDYGYTF. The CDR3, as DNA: TGTGCCAGCAGTTCCTACGACAGGGTAAAGGACTATGGCTACACCTTC.